Listed here are 21 T cell receptor beta chains from one sample, sequenced in a study of identical twins. TCRdb recomputed calls from the 5' RACE reads with MiXCR, one row per CDR3 protein. The sample has 1.5 million or so distinct CDR3 sequences, under 35% seen once. The sample taken for sequencing was cord blood. The receptor source for this set is a newborn girl in good health.

The rearrangement links TRBV6-2 or TRBV6-3 to TRBJ1-2; tentative D call: TRBD1 (6 bases). Germline V gives CDR1 MNHEY, CDR2 SVGEGT. V was clipped by 8 bases and J by 3 bases, with 13 bases between them. The CDR3 loop spans 13 amino acids. The CDR3 sequence is CASDQGRYYGYTF. The DNA of the CDR3 is TGTGCCAGCGACCAGGGGCGATACTATGGCTACACCTTC.

This clonotype was seen more than once but under ten times. V usage is TRBV10-3 and J usage is TRBJ1-2; maybe TRBD1 (6 bases). CDR1 is ENHRY and CDR2 is SYGVKD in the germline V gene. The CDR3 extends over 13 amino acids. Trimming took off 8 bases at V and 8 bases at J, with 18 bases between the two ends. The CDR3, as DNA: TGTGCCATCGCCGAAAACAGGGCGAAGGGCTACACCTTC. Translation gives CAIAENRAKGYTF.

This clonotype was recorded a few times. The chain joins TRBV20-1 to TRBJ2-3; TRBD1 matches 8 bases. CDR1 and CDR2 (germline): DFQATT, SNEGSKA (reference sequence). The CDR3 extends over 13 amino acids. The ends lost 3 bases at V and 5 bases at J; junction bases unmatched: 4. The CDR3 protein is CSASQGAGDTQYF. The CDR3 DNA reads TGCAGTGCTAGTCAGGGGGCCGGAGATACGCAGTATTTT.

The chain links TRBV5-1 to TRBJ2-1; 8 nucleotides agree with TRBD2. CDR1 is SGHRS, CDR2 YFSETQ, per germline. The CDR3 length is 15 residues. V was pared by 6 bases and J by 8 bases, with 13 bases of the junction left unmatched. This chain's CDR3 is CASIPSGSQRDEQFF. In nucleotides, the CDR3 is TGCGCCAGCATCCCGAGCGGGAGCCAAAGGGATGAGCAGTTCTTC.

The chain employs TRBV9 and TRBJ1-2, with 7 bases that match TRBD1. The V and J ends lost 0 bases and 2 bases, in that order; junction bases with no gene match: 7. The CDR3 length is 16 residues. The V gene's germline CDR1 is SGDLS and CDR2 YYNGEE. In nucleotides, the CDR3 is TGTGCCAGCAGCGTAGACCCCCAGGGGGGGAACTATGGCTACACCTTC. Translating it yields CASSVDPQGGNYGYTF.

The genes are TRBV25-1 and TRBJ2-1; 8 bases map to TRBD1. The J call is in doubt because the DNA end fits TRBJ2-7 better. Germline-derived CDR1 and CDR2 are MGHDK and SYGVNS. This CDR3 region has 15 residues. The CDR3 bases are TGTGCCAGCAGTGGATCACAGGGGGTCTACAATGAGCAGTACTTC. It codes for CASSGSQGVYNEQYF.

In this sample, this clonotype turned up a few times. V gene TRBV10-3 combines with J gene TRBJ2-7; 9 bases agree with TRBD1. Trimming at V came to 4 bases and at J to 6 bases, leaving 4 bases not matched to a gene. CDR3 length: 13 amino acids. Germline CDR1 ENHRY, CDR2 SYGVKD. CDR3 residues: CAISVGQGGEQYF. The CDR3, as DNA: TGTGCCATCAGTGTGGGACAGGGCGGCGAGCAGTACTTC.

This clonotype was found a few times. The genes are TRBV7-9 and TRBJ2-7, with TRBD2 matching over 14 bases. The CDR3 totals 16 residues. V shed 5 bases and J 2 bases; nucleotides not matched to a gene: 5. The germline V gene has CDR1 SEHNR and CDR2 FQNEAQ (reference sequence). CDR3 protein: CASSRGLAGEAYEQYF. The CDR3, as DNA: TGTGCCAGCAGCCGGGGACTAGCGGGAGAGGCCTACGAGCAGTACTTC.

This clonotype has a count of ten or more. The genes are TRBV11-2 and TRBJ2-5, with 8 bases aligning to TRBD2. Germline assignment: CDR1 SGHAT and CDR2 FQNNGV. The length of the CDR3 is 18 residues. The junction had 12 bases not matched to a gene; V was cut back by 3 bases and J by 0 bases. CDR3 loop: CASSFIGGSGTYQETQYF. The DNA for the CDR3 is TGTGCCAGCAGCTTTATAGGGGGTAGCGGGACGTACCAAGAGACCCAGTACTTC.

The CDR3 loop reads CASSQELLAGVELFF. The CDR3 DNA is TGTGCCAGCAGCCAAGAACTACTAGCGGGAGTGGAGCTGTTTTTT. This chain uses TRBV3-1 with TRBJ2-2; TRBD2 agrees at 11 bases. V trimming: 0 bases; J trimming: 10 bases; junction bases outside the gene matches: 4. The CDR3 length is 15 residues. In germline, CDR1 is LGHDT, CDR2 YNNKEL (reference sequence).

V usage is TRBV20-1 and J usage is TRBJ1-2; D perhaps matches TRBD1 (6 bases). Trimming pared 3 bases from V and 2 bases from J, leaving 13 bases between. The CDR3 has 14 amino acids. The V gene's germline CDR1 is DFQATT and CDR2 SNEGSKA (reference sequence). CDR3 DNA sequence: TGCAGTGCTAGTAGGCAGGGGATCAACTATGGCTACACCTTC. As protein: CSASRQGINYGYTF.

Worth noting for this clonotype: This clone may be a read error of a much larger clone one base away. The chain couples TRBV27 to TRBJ1-6; TRBD1 agrees at 7 bases. CDR1 and CDR2 from the germline V gene are MNHEY and SMNVEV (reference sequence). The CDR3 consists of 13 residues. Trimming took 4 bases from V and 6 from J; bases not matched to a gene: 0. CDR3 coding DNA: TGTGCCAGCAGTTGGGACAGTAATTCACCCCTCCACTTT. Its translation is CASSWDSNSPLHF.

For this clonotype: Mismatch with germline at one junction end may stem from a read error. The V gene is TRBV28, the J gene TRBJ2-7, with 10 positions matching TRBD2. CDR1 and CDR2 from the germline V gene are MDHEN and SYDVKM. The CDR3 covers 14 residues. The CDR3 here is CASSSGRALYEQSF. The CDR3 coding sequence is TGTGCCAGCAGTAGCGGGAGGGCCCTCTACGAGCAGTCCTTC.

This chain connects TRBV20-1 to TRBJ1-2; weak D call: TRBD1 (5 bases). CDR3 length: 14 amino acids. CDR1 is DFQATT, CDR2 SNEGSKA, per germline (reference sequence). The V and J ends lost 3 bases and 0 bases respectively, with 11 bases between them. CDR3 loop: CSASQGGANYGYTF. The CDR3 DNA sequence: TGCAGTGCTAGTCAGGGCGGAGCTAACTATGGCTACACCTTC.

This clonotype was observed a few times. The chain recombines TRBV28 with TRBJ2-7, with D unclear. The CDR3 is 12 residues long. Germline V gene sequence: CDR1 MDHEN, CDR2 SYDVKM. Trimming took off 6 bases at V and 6 bases at J, with 12 bases between the two ends. Here the CDR3 reads CASSPNGSEQYF. The CDR3 DNA follows: TGTGCCAGCAGCCCTAACGGGTCCGAGCAGTACTTC. Full variable domain (missing parts from reference TRBV28 and TRBJ2-7): DVKVTQSSRYLVKRTGEKVFLECVQDMDHENMFWYRQDPGLGLRLIYFSYDVKMKEKGDIPEGYSVSREKKERFSLILESASTNQTSMYLCASSPNGSEQYFGPGTRLTVT.

Turning to this clonotype: A much larger clone differs by one base, so this may be a read error. The V gene is TRBV6-2 or TRBV6-3, the J gene TRBJ2-5; D gene ambiguous. The J call could be wrong; TRBJ2-7 is a better fit for the DNA end. This CDR3 spans 12 amino acids. Germline V gene lookup returns CDR1 MNHEY and CDR2 SVGEGT. CDR3 amino acids: CASSLLDSEQYF. The CDR3 DNA sequence: TGTGCCAGCAGTTTGTTGGATTCCGAGCAGTACTTC.

The chain joins TRBV27 to TRBJ2-5, with 9 bases lining up with TRBD1. The CDR3 consists of 15 residues. Germline trimming cut 2 bases from V and 5 bases from J; bases unmatched to any gene: 6. The V gene's germline CDR1 is MNHEY and CDR2 SMNVEV (reference sequence). The CDR3 protein is CASSLAQGAWETQYF. DNA of the CDR3: TGTGCCAGCAGTTTAGCACAGGGGGCGTGGGAGACCCAGTACTTC.

For this clonotype: Being one base from a much bigger clone, this may be a read error. The rearrangement joins TRBV29-1 to TRBJ2-5, with D unclear. Trimming pared 5 bases from V and 1 base from J, leaving 14 bases between. The CDR3 is 14 residues long. In germline, CDR1 is SQVTM, CDR2 ANQGSEA. The CDR3 bases are TGCAGCGTTCGACGCGGACCGCCCCAAGAGACCCAGTACTTC. Its protein product is CSVRRGPPQETQYF.

There are a few counts of this clonotype. V is TRBV5-1 and J is TRBJ2-7; 9 bases match TRBD2. The germline gives CDR1 SGHRS, CDR2 YFSETQ. After removal of 0 bases from V and 0 bases from J, the junction contained 7 bases not matched to a gene. The CDR3 contains 17 residues. The CDR3 here is CASSLANSGSPSYEQYF. CDR3 coding DNA: TGCGCCAGCAGCTTGGCCAATAGCGGGAGTCCCTCCTACGAGCAGTACTTC.

This clonotype has a handful of counts. The rearrangement links TRBV20-1 to TRBJ2-7; TRBD1 aligns across 7 bases. Germline lookup yields CDR1 DFQATT and CDR2 SNEGSKA (reference sequence). Trimming took 6 bases from V and 3 from J; bases not matched to a gene: 8. The CDR3 length is 13 residues. CDR3 coding DNA: TGCAGTGCCAGACGACAGGGCTACTACGAGCAGTACTTC. This encodes CSARRQGYYEQYF.

The rearrangement joins TRBV3-1 to TRBJ2-7; the match to TRBD1 covers 9 bases. With 4 bases clipped from V and 2 bases from J, the junction kept 9 bases outside the gene matches. Germline CDR1 reads LGHDT; CDR2 reads YNNKEL (reference sequence). The CDR3 length is 16 residues. The chain's CDR3 is CASSRDPGTGTYEQYF. In DNA, the CDR3 is TGTGCCAGCAGCCGCGATCCCGGGACAGGGACCTACGAGCAGTACTTC.